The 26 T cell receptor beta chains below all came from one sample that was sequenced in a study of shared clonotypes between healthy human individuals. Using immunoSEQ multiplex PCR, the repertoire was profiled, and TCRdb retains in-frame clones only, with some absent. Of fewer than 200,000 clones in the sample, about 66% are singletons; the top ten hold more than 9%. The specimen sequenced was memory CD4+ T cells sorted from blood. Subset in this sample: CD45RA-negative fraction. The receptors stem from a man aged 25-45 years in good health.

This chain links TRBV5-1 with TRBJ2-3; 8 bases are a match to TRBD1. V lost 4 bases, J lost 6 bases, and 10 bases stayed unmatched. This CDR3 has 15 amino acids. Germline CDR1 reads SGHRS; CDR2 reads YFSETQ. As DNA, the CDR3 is TGCGCCAGCAGCCCCACGGGACAGGCTTCTGATACGCAGTATTTT. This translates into CASSPTGQASDTQYF.

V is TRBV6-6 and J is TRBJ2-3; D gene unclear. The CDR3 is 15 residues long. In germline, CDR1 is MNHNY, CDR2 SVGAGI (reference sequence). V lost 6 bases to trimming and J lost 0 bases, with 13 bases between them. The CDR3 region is CASSPLGASTDTQYF. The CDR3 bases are TGTGCCAGCAGCCCCCTTGGCGCTAGCACAGATACGCAGTATTTT.

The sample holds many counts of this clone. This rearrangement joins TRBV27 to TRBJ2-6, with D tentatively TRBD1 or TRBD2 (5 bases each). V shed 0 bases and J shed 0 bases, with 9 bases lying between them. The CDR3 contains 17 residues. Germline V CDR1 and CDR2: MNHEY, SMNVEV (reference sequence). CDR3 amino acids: CASSLSWGNSGANVLTF. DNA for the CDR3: TGTGCCAGCAGTTTATCGTGGGGGAACTCTGGGGCCAACGTCCTGACTTTC.

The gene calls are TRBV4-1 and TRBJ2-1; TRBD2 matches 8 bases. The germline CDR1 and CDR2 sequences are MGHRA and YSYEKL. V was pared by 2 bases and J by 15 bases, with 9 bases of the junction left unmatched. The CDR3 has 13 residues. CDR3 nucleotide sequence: TGCGCCAGCAGCCAACCGTTGAGCGGGAGACTGTTCTTC. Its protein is CASSQPLSGRLFF.

CDR3: CASRATTGENEKLFF. Here the CDR3 DNA reads TGTGCCAGCAGGGCCACGACAGGGGAGAATGAAAAACTGTTTTTT. J is TRBJ1-4 and V is TRBV7-1; TRBD1 agrees at 8 bases. TRBV7-1 has ORF status, its function being uncertain. V dropped 6 bases and J dropped 5; count of bases not matched to a gene: 8. CDR3 length: 15 amino acids.

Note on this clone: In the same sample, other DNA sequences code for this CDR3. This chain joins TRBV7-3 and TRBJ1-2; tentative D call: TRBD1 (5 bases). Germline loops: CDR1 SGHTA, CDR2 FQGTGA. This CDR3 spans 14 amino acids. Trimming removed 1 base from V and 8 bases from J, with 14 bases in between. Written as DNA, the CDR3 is TGTGCCAGCAGCTTAAGTTCCAGGGAGGACGGCTACACCTTC. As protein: CASSLSSREDGYTF.

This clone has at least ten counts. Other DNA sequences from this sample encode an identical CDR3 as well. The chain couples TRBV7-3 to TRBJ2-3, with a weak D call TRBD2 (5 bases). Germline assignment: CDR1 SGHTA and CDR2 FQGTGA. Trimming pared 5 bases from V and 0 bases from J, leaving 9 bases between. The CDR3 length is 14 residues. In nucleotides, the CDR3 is TGTGCCAGCAGCCCGGGCGGGAGCACAGATACGCAGTATTTT. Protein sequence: CASSPGGSTDTQYF. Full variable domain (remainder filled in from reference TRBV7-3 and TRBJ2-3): GAGVSQTPSNKVTEKGKYVELRCDPISGHTALYWYRQSLGQGPEFLIYFQGTGAADDSGLPNDRFFAVRPEGSVSTLKIQRTERGDSAVYLCASSPGGSTDTQYFGPGTRLTVL.

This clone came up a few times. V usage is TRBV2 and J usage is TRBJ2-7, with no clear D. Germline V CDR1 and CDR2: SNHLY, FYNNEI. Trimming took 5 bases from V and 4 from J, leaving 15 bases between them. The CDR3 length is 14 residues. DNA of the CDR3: TGTGCCAGCAGTTCGTATGGGGTTATGTACGAGCAGTACTTC. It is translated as CASSSYGVMYEQYF.

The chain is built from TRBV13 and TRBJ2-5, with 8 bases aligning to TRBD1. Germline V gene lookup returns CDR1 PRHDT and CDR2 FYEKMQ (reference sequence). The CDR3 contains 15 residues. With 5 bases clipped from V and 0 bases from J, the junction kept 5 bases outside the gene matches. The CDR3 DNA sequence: TGTGCCAGCAGCCGTGGGACAGGCTACCAAGAGACCCAGTACTTC. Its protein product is CASSRGTGYQETQYF.

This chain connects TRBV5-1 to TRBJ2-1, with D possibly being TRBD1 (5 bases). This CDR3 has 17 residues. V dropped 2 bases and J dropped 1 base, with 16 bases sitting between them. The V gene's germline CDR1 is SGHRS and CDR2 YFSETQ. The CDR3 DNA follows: TGCGCCAGCAGCTTTCCTGAAACAGGAAAATCCTACAATGAGCAGTTCTTC. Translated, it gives CASSFPETGKSYNEQFF.

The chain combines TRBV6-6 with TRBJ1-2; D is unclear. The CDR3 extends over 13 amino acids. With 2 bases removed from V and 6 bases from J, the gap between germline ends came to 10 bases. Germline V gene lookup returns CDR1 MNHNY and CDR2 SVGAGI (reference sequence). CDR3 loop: CASSYGHGDGYTF. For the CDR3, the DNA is TGTGCCAGCAGTTACGGGCACGGTGATGGCTACACCTTC.

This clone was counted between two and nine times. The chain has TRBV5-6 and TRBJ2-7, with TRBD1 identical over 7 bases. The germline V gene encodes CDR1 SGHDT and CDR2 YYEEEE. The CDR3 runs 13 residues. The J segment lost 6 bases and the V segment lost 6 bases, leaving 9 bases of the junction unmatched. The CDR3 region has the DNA TGTGCCAGCACCCCGGACAGGAGCCGCGAGCAGTACTTC. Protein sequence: CASTPDRSREQYF.

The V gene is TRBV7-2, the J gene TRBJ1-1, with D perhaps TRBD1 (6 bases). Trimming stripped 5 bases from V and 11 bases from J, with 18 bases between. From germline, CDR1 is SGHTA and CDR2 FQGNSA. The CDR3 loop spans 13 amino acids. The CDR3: CASSITQGGPAFF. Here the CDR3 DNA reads TGTGCCAGCAGCATCACACAGGGCGGGCCCGCTTTCTTT.

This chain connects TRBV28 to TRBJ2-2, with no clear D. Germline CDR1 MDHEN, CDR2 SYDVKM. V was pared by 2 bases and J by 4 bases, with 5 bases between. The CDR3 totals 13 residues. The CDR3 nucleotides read TGTGCCAGCAGTTTACAGACCACCGGGGAGCTGTTTTTT. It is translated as CASSLQTTGELFF.

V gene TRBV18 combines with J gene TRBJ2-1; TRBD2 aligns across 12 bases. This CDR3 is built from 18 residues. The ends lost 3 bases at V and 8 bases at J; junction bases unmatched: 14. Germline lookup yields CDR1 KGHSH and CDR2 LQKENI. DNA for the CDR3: TGTGCCAGCTCACCCATACCCGCGGCTAGCGGGAGGGCCGATGAGCAGTTCTTC. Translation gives CASSPIPAASGRADEQFF.

CDR3 in amino acids: CASSPPTANYGYTF. The CDR3 coding sequence is TGTGCCAGCAGCCCACCGACAGCTAACTATGGCTACACCTTC. The J gene is TRBJ1-2, the V gene TRBV7-2; D may be TRBD1 (5 bases). The length of the CDR3 is 14 residues. The V end lost 5 bases, the J end lost 0 bases, and 10 bases lay between the germline ends. Germline V CDR1 and CDR2: SGHTA, FQGNSA.

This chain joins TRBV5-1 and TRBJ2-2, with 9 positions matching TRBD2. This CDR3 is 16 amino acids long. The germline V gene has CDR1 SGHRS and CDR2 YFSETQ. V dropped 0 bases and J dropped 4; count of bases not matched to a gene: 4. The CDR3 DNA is TGCGCCAGCAGCTTGGAGACTAGCGGACTCACCGGGGAGCTGTTTTTT. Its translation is CASSLETSGLTGELFF.

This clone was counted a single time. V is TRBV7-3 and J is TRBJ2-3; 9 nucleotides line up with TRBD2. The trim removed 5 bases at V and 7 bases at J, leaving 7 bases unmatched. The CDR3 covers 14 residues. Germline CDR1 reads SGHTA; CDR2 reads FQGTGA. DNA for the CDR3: TGTGCCAGCAGCGTGACTAGCGGCACGCATACGCAGTATTTT. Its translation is CASSVTSGTHTQYF.

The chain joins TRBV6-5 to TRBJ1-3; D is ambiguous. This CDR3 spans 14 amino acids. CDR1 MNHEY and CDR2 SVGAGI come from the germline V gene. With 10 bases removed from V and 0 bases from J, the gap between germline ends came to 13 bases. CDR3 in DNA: TGTGCCACCCGTGGGCTTCTCTCTGGAAACACCATATATTTT. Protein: CATRGLLSGNTIYF.

Here the CDR3 reads CASSPVPNHNEQFF. For the CDR3, the DNA is TGTGCCAGCAGCCCGGTCCCCAACCACAATGAGCAGTTCTTC. The chain carries TRBV5-5 and TRBJ2-1, with D unclear. The germline V gene encodes CDR1 SGHKS and CDR2 YYEKEE (reference sequence). Trimming cost V 4 bases and J 5 bases, with 13 bases left between them. This CDR3 region has 14 residues.

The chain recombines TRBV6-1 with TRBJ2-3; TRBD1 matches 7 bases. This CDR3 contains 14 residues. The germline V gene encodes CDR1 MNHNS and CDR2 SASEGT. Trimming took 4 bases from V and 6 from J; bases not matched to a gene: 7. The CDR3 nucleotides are TGTGCCAGCAGTGTCCGCACAGGGGTCGATACGCAGTATTTT. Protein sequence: CASSVRTGVDTQYF.

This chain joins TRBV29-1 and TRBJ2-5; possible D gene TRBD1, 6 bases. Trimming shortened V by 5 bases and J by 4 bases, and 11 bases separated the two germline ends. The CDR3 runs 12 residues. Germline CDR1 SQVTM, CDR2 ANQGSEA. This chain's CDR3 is CSVLQGAETQYF. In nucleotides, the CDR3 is TGCAGCGTTCTACAGGGAGCAGAGACCCAGTACTTC.

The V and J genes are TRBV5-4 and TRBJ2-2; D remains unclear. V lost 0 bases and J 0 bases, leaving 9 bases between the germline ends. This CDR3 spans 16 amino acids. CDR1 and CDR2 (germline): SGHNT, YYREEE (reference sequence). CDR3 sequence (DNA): TGTGCCAGCAGCTTGGTCCCCAATTCGAACACCGGGGAGCTGTTTTTT. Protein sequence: CASSLVPNSNTGELFF.

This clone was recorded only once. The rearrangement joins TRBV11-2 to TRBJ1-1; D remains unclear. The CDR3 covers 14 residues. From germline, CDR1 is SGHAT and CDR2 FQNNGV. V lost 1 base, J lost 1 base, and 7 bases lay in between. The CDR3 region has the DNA TGTGCCAGCAGCTTAGGGAACAGGAACACTGAAGCTTTCTTT. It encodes CASSLGNRNTEAFF.

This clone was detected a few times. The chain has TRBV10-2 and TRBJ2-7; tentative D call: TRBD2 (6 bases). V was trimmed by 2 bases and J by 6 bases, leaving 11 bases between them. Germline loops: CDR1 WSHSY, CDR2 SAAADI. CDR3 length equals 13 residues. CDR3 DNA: TGCGCCAGCAGTGAGGGGGGGATTAGCGAGCAGTACTTC. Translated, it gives CASSEGGISEQYF.

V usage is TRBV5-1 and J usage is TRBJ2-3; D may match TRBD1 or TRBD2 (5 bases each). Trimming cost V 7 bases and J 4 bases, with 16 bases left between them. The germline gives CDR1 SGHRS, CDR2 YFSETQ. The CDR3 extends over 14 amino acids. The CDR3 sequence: CASGTASQADTQYF. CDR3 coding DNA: TGCGCCAGCGGGACGGCTTCCCAGGCAGATACGCAGTATTTT.